A selection of T cell receptor beta chains follows, all from one sample in a study of blood T cell repertoires in COVID-19. This table comes from immunoSEQ multiplex PCR, and its TCRdb copy is limited to in-frame clones, with some not included. The profile shows about 130,000 clones, approximately 86% of them singletons. Sequenced: peripheral blood. The receptors were gathered from a woman in her 70s with COVID-19, enrolled during active disease. Each CDR3 is given with its conserved first and last residue. The D gene is left open where the match is weak. Clone size, where shown, is once, few, many, or a class for clones that have expanded.

TRBD2,TRBV7-2,TRBJ2-5,few,CASSWTSGQETQYF,TGTGCCAGCAGCTGGACTAGCGGCCAAGAGACCCAGTACTTC
TRBD1,TRBV27,TRBJ1-6,once,CASGSTGANSPLHF,TGTGCCAGCGGCTCGACAGGGGCCAATTCACCCCTCCACTTT
-,TRBV21-1,TRBJ2-1,-,CASRKESRDISNEQFF,TGTGCCAGCAGAAAGGAGTCCCGGGACATTTCGAATGAGCAGTTCTTC
TRBD1,TRBV25-1,TRBJ2-3,-,CASRRQGSTDTQYF,TGTGCCAGCAGGCGACAGGGGAGCACAGATACGCAGTATTTT
TRBD2,TRBV20-1,TRBJ2-3,-,CSASTSGVITDTQYF,TGCAGTGCTAGTACTAGCGGGGTGATCACAGATACGCAGTATTTT
-,TRBV19,TRBJ2-2,-,CASSPERALRGGELFF,TGTGCCAGTAGTCCCGAGCGGGCGCTGAGAGGCGGGGAGCTGTTTTTT
-,TRBV5-1,TRBJ2-3,once,CASSTGSTDTQYF,TGCGCCAGCAGCACAGGTAGCACAGATACGCAGTATTTT
TRBD1,TRBV5-5,TRBJ1-4,-,CASSWQGATNEKLFF,TGTGCCAGCAGCTGGCAGGGGGCAACTAATGAAAAACTGTTTTTT
-,TRBV15,TRBJ1-5,once,CATSRDLPGVSLIGQPQHF,TGTGCCACCAGCAGAGATCTGCCAGGGGTGAGTCTGATAGGTCAGCCCCAGCATTTT
TRBD1,TRBV27,TRBJ1-6,few,CASSGTDHSPLHF,TGTGCCAGCAGCGGGACAGACCATTCACCCCTCCACTTT
-,TRBV9,TRBJ2-7,-,CASSVGPSAYEQYF,TGTGCCAGCAGCGTAGGGCCCTCCGCCTACGAGCAGTACTTC
-,TRBV28,TRBJ2-2,-,CASSFWQGSAGELFF,TGTGCCAGCAGTTTTTGGCAGGGCAGCGCCGGGGAGCTGTTTTTT
-,TRBV10-3,TRBJ2-3,-,CAIGESTDTQYF,TGTGCCATCGGAGAAAGCACAGATACGCAGTATTTT
-,TRBV5-4,TRBJ2-6,-,CASSLAGASGANVLTF,TGTGCCAGCAGCTTGGCTGGGGCCTCTGGGGCCAACGTCCTGACTTTC
TRBD1,TRBV19,TRBJ1-2,-,CASETGREGEGYTF,TGTGCCAGTGAGACAGGGCGCGAGGGTGAGGGCTACACCTTC
-,TRBV5-1,TRBJ1-1,-,CASSLVPDGQKNTEAFF,TGCGCCAGCAGCTTGGTACCGGACGGACAGAAGAACACTGAAGCTTTCTTT
-,TRBV28,TRBJ1-2,-,CASRPDSPNYGYTF,TGTGCCAGCAGACCGGACAGTCCTAACTATGGCTACACCTTC
-,TRBV5-1,TRBJ2-1,-,CASSLIPTKRGYNEQFF,TGCGCCAGCAGCTTAATCCCGACCAAGCGAGGTTACAATGAGCAGTTCTTC
TRBD1,TRBV5-4,TRBJ2-5,-,CASAPGGSQETQYF,TGTGCCAGCGCCCCAGGGGGCTCACAAGAGACCCAGTACTTC
-,TRBV3-1/TRBV3-2,TRBJ1-2,-,CASSQDNGYTF,TGTGCCAGCAGCCAAGATAATGGCTACACCTTC
-,TRBV28,TRBJ2-5,few,CASRAPPPGTQYF,TGTGCCAGCAGGGCGCCGCCGCCAGGAACCCAGTACTTC
TRBD1,TRBV5-1,TRBJ1-4,few,CASSSKTGIANEKLFF,TGCGCCAGCAGCTCTAAGACAGGGATCGCTAATGAAAAACTGTTTTTT
-,TRBV7-2,TRBJ1-2,-,CASSLDRRGGYTF,TGTGCCAGCAGCTTAGACAGAAGGGGTGGCTACACCTTC
-,TRBV6-5,TRBJ1-2,-,CASRGAGRNYGYTF,TGTGCCAGCAGGGGGGCAGGAAGAAACTATGGCTACACCTTC
TRBD2,TRBV7-3,TRBJ2-1,-,CASSLSGGANEQFF,TGTGCCAGCAGCTTGAGCGGGGGGGCCAATGAGCAGTTCTTC
-,TRBV5-6,TRBJ2-7,-,CASSLPSPGRYYEQYF,TGTGCCAGCAGCTTGCCCTCCCCAGGCCGTTACTACGAGCAGTACTTC
-,TRBV28,TRBJ2-7,-,CASSQNYEQYF,TGTGCCAGCAGTCAAAACTACGAGCAGTACTTC
TRBD1,TRBV7-9,TRBJ1-4,-,CASSYQKPGQRNEKLFF,TGTGCCAGCAGTTACCAAAAACCGGGACAGAGGAATGAAAAACTGTTTTTT
-,TRBV7-9,TRBJ1-4,-,CASSLAQGGLFF,TGTGCCAGCAGCTTAGCGCAGGGAGGACTGTTTTTT
-,TRBV3-1/TRBV3-2,TRBJ2-1,-,CASTGYNEQFF,TGTGCCAGCACGGGGTACAATGAGCAGTTCTTC
-,TRBV21-1,TRBJ2-1,-,CASSNPRDRGSNEQFF,TGTGCCAGCAGCAACCCCCGAGACAGGGGTAGCAATGAGCAGTTCTTC
TRBD2,TRBV30,TRBJ2-1,-,CAWSVVSAGGLVF,TGTGCCTGGAGTGTGGTATCCGCGGGGGGCCTAGTCTTC
-,TRBV20-1,TRBJ2-7,-,CSASLLIPLEQYF,TGCAGTGCTAGTTTACTGATTCCTCTCGAGCAGTACTTC
-,TRBV9,TRBJ2-6,-,CASSSRSGYSSGANVLTF,TGTGCCAGCAGCTCGCGGAGCGGGTACTCCTCTGGGGCCAACGTCCTGACTTTC
-,TRBV29-1,TRBJ1-3,few,CSVEGAGDSGNTIYF,TGCAGCGTTGAAGGGGCAGGGGATTCTGGAAACACCATATATTTT
-,TRBV2,TRBJ1-4,-,CASTPGMGGGEKLFF,TGTGCCAGCACCCCAGGGATGGGCGGTGGTGAAAAACTGTTTTTT
TRBD1,TRBV7-9,TRBJ2-7,medium-sized,CASSPDRGQPYEQYF,TGTGCCAGCAGCCCGGACAGGGGGCAACCCTACGAGCAGTACTTC
TRBD1,TRBV10-3,TRBJ1-5,-,CAIGTGGEGQPQHF,TGTGCCATCGGGACAGGAGGCGAAGGTCAGCCCCAGCATTTT
-,TRBV28,TRBJ2-1,-,CASRLTGARGEQFF,TGTGCCAGCAGGCTAACCGGGGCCCGGGGGGAGCAGTTCTTC
-,TRBV3-1/TRBV3-2,TRBJ2-3,-,CASSQDLDYHTDTQYF,TGTGCCAGCAGCCAAGATCTTGACTACCACACAGATACGCAGTATTTT
-,TRBV6-5,TRBJ1-1,-,CAAGQGNIDTEAFF,TGTGCGGCTGGGCAGGGTAATATAGACACTGAAGCTTTCTTT
TRBD2,TRBV3-1/TRBV3-2,TRBJ2-7,-,CASSPETSGEQYF,TGTGCCAGCAGCCCGGAGACTAGCGGCGAGCAGTACTTC
-,TRBV9,TRBJ2-1,-,CASSATGSSYNEQFF,TGTGCCAGCAGCGCAACAGGGTCTTCCTACAATGAGCAGTTCTTC
TRBD1,TRBV7-3,TRBJ1-2,-,CASSLRTGRSDGYTF,TGTGCCAGCAGCTTAAGGACAGGGAGGAGCGATGGCTACACCTTC
-,TRBV2,TRBJ1-5,few,CASSEGQGRQPQHF,TGTGCCAGCAGTGAAGGGCAGGGTCGTCAGCCCCAGCATTTT
TRBD1,TRBV7-2,TRBJ1-5,-,CASSLDRGPQPQHF,TGTGCCAGCAGCTTAGACAGGGGCCCTCAGCCCCAGCATTTT
TRBD2,TRBV2,TRBJ2-1,-,CASSDMRGSRGGNEQFF,TGTGCCAGCAGTGATATGCGGGGGTCCCGTGGGGGGAATGAGCAGTTCTTC
TRBD1,TRBV28,TRBJ1-2,once,CASRAGGYGYTF,TGTGCCAGCAGGGCAGGGGGCTATGGCTACACCTTC
TRBD1,TRBV2,TRBJ1-5,-,CASSPGQGPYSNQPQHF,TGTGCCAGCAGTCCGGGACAGGGACCATATAGCAATCAGCCCCAGCATTTT
-,TRBV3-1/TRBV3-2,TRBJ2-1,-,CASSQEERGASNEQFF,TGTGCCAGCAGCCAAGAAGAACGGGGGGCGAGCAATGAGCAGTTCTTC
TRBD1,TRBV7-2,TRBJ2-1,-,CASSQGQGLNEQFF,TGTGCCAGCAGCCAGGGACAGGGATTGAATGAGCAGTTCTTC